This is a list of T cell receptor beta chains from one sample in a study of early T cells in non-severe SARS-CoV-2 infection. TCRdb re-called the 5' RACE reads with MiXCR, one entry per CDR3 protein. This table has roughly 75,000 distinct CDR3 sequences, approximately 16% appearing once. Input material: whole blood. The receptors shown here come from an adult who was a healthcare worker with PCR-confirmed SARS-CoV-2 infection or an uninfected control (not recorded which). Both conserved end residues are part of each CDR3. A D gene is named only where the DNA matches it firmly. Clone size, where shown, is once, few, many, or a class for clones that have expanded.

D gene: .
clone size: .
J gene: TRBJ2-1
V gene: TRBV12-3/TRBV12-4
CDR3 DNA: TGTGCCAGCAGTGGGCCTTTAGGGGGAGCCCCCTACAATGAGCAGTTCTTC
CDR3 protein: CASSGPLGGAPYNEQFF

D gene: .
clone size: .
J gene: TRBJ2-1
V gene: TRBV5-1
CDR3 DNA: TGCGCCAGCAGCTTGGCTAGCGATGAGCAGTTCTTC
CDR3 protein: CASSLASDEQFF

D gene: TRBD1
clone size: .
J gene: TRBJ2-3
V gene: TRBV2
CDR3 DNA: TGTGCCAGCAGAAGGGACAGGGTAGGGACAGATACGCAGTATTTT
CDR3 protein: CASRRDRVGTDTQYF

D gene: .
clone size: few
J gene: TRBJ2-3
V gene: TRBV3-2
CDR3 DNA: TGTGCCAGCAGCCAGTACACAGATACGCAGTATTTT
CDR3 protein: CASSQYTDTQYF

D gene: .
clone size: few
J gene: TRBJ1-1
V gene: TRBV20-1
CDR3 DNA: TGCAGTGCCTCGTACCTATCTGAAGCTTTCTTT
CDR3 protein: CSASYLSEAFF

D gene: .
clone size: .
J gene: TRBJ2-3
V gene: TRBV4-1
CDR3 DNA: TGCGCCAGCAGCCAAGTTGGCACAGATACGCAGTATTTT
CDR3 protein: CASSQVGTDTQYF

D gene: .
clone size: .
J gene: TRBJ1-4
V gene: TRBV20-1
CDR3 DNA: TGCAGTGCTAGGGAGGTGACGCCGAATGAAAAACTGTTTTTT
CDR3 protein: CSAREVTPNEKLFF

D gene: .
clone size: many
J gene: TRBJ1-3
V gene: TRBV19
CDR3 DNA: TGTGCCAGTAGCATAGCCGGGACCCTTGGAAACACCATATATTTT
CDR3 protein: CASSIAGTLGNTIYF

D gene: .
clone size: .
J gene: TRBJ1-1
V gene: TRBV27
CDR3 DNA: TGTGCCAGCTGTGGGGGCGCGAGGAACACTGAAGCTTTCTTT
CDR3 protein: CASCGGARNTEAFF

D gene: .
clone size: .
J gene: TRBJ2-4
V gene: TRBV7-9
CDR3 DNA: TGTGCCAGCAGCGCGCTCACGGGCATATTCAAAAACATTCAGTACTTC
CDR3 protein: CASSALTGIFKNIQYF

D gene: .
clone size: few
J gene: TRBJ2-3
V gene: TRBV9
CDR3 DNA: TGTGCCAGCAGCGTGTCGATTGGGGGTAGCACAGATACGCAGTATTTT
CDR3 protein: CASSVSIGGSTDTQYF

D gene: TRBD1
clone size: .
J gene: TRBJ1-1
V gene: TRBV27
CDR3 DNA: TGTGCCAGCAGTTCGGGACAGAGGAGAGAAGCTTTCTTT
CDR3 protein: CASSSGQRREAFF

D gene: TRBD2
clone size: .
J gene: TRBJ2-7
V gene: TRBV10-1
CDR3 DNA: TGCGCCAGCAGTGGGACCCGGACTAGCGGGACCTACGAGCAGTACTTC
CDR3 protein: CASSGTRTSGTYEQYF

D gene: .
clone size: .
J gene: TRBJ1-5
V gene: TRBV6-6
CDR3 DNA: TGTGCCAGCATGAATACAGGGACCCTTACGAGGAGCAATCAGCCCCAGCATTTT
CDR3 protein: CASMNTGTLTRSNQPQHF

D gene: .
clone size: .
J gene: TRBJ2-1
V gene: TRBV20-1
CDR3 DNA: TGCGTTTGGGGGGGGCCCACCGATGAGCAGTTCTTC
CDR3 protein: CVWGGPTDEQFF

D gene: .
clone size: few
J gene: TRBJ1-1
V gene: TRBV10-3
CDR3 DNA: TGTGCCATCAGGCAGGGGAGTAAGCAGAACACTGAAGCTTTCTTT
CDR3 protein: CAIRQGSKQNTEAFF